This TCR beta chain was documented in a study of response to subunit inactivated influenza vaccine. Study-wide results and limits: Each seasonal influenza vaccination recruits few new T cells, the authors suggested.

Points on this clonotype: Antigen unknown.

The CDR3 spans 14 residues. Looked up from germline, CDR1 is SGHNT and CDR2 is YYREEE (reference sequence). V shed 3 bases, J shed 0 bases, and the junction held 2 bases outside the gene matches. TCRdb analysed the RT-PCR reads with MiXCR anew, one entry per CDR3 protein. Found here are some 850,000 distinct CDR3 sequences, 18% of them singletons; the top ten hold approximately 10%. Sequenced here: PBMCs from blood, sampled approximately 5 days after vaccination. The rearrangement links TRBV5-4 to TRBJ2-5, with 7 bases matching TRBD2. This sequence originates from a middle-aged man who received an inactivated influenza vaccine. CDR3 amino acids: CASSSGTNQETQYF. CDR3 nucleotides: TGTGCCAGCAGCTCCGGGACTAACCAAGAGACCCAGTACTTC.